The 24 T cell receptor beta chains presented below share a single source sample, sequenced in a study of blood T cells in healthy people across ages. A J-beta primer mix and a sample-barcoded 5' primer were used in a second PCR of about 7 to 12 cycles. TCRdb re-called the 5' RACE reads through MiXCR, storing one row per CDR3 protein. The data hold 600,000 to 850,000 distinct CDR3 sequences, with approximately 25% observed a single time. This sample also belongs to another study, concerning T cells of mothers and their children.

The sequencing sample was made of blood. The receptors were gathered from a boy younger than 18 in good health.

CDR3: CASSQEVWGETEQFF. The CDR3 DNA sequence: TGTGCCAGCAGCCAAGAGGTCTGGGGGGAGACTGAGCAGTTCTTC. The chain carries TRBV14 and TRBJ2-5, with D maybe TRBD2 (6 bases). Matching the DNA end better, TRBJ2-1 makes the J call doubtful. The germline V gene encodes CDR1 SGHDN and CDR2 FVKESK. The CDR3 is made up of 15 amino acids.

This chain links TRBV5-1 with TRBJ2-7; 9 bases map to TRBD1. Trimming at V came to 4 bases and at J to 3 bases, leaving 8 bases not matched to a gene. In germline, CDR1 is SGHRS, CDR2 YFSETQ. The CDR3 runs to 15 residues. The CDR3 is CASSDGTGSVYEQYF. DNA for the CDR3: TGCGCCAGCAGCGATGGGACAGGGTCGGTCTACGAGCAGTACTTC.

This clonotype was found a few times. The chain uses TRBV12-5 and TRBJ2-1; no firm D call. This CDR3 has 16 residues. V was cut by 1 base and J by 2 bases, with 12 bases left in between. From germline, CDR1 is LGHNT and CDR2 FRNRAP. CDR3 DNA sequence: TGTGCTAGTGGTTTGGGCGAAGGCGGAACCTACAATGAGCAGTTCTTC. Translated, it gives CASGLGEGGTYNEQFF.

The V gene is TRBV18, the J gene TRBJ1-2; no firm D call. The CDR3 extends over 14 amino acids. Germline loops: CDR1 KGHSH, CDR2 LQKENI. Trimming pared 3 bases from V and 0 bases from J, leaving 8 bases between. For the CDR3, the DNA is TGTGCCAGCTCACCTCCCATAGCTAACTATGGCTACACCTTC. Translating it yields CASSPPIANYGYTF.

The chain has TRBV29-1 and TRBJ2-5; 11 nucleotides align to TRBD2. With 3 bases clipped from V and 5 bases from J, the junction kept 5 bases outside the gene matches. Germline CDR1 and CDR2: SQVTM and ANQGSEA. There are 14 residues in the CDR3. Here the CDR3 reads CSVDLAGGGETQYF. The CDR3 region has the DNA TGCAGCGTTGACCTAGCGGGGGGCGGGGAGACCCAGTACTTC.

V usage is TRBV7-6 and J usage is TRBJ1-1; unclear D gene. The CDR3 covers 16 residues. Germline assignment: CDR1 SGHVS and CDR2 FNYEAQ. V lost 5 bases, J lost 3 bases, and 19 bases lay in between. CDR3 DNA: TGTGCCAGCAGCCCCACCCCGGTTGGTCAGGACACTGAAGCTTTCTTT. This gives the protein CASSPTPVGQDTEAFF.

This clonotype has just a few counts. This chain connects TRBV3-1 to TRBJ2-1; 11 bases are a match to TRBD2. The CDR3 spans 18 residues. V gave up 5 bases and J gave up 3 bases; unmatched junction bases: 12. The V gene's germline CDR1 is LGHDT and CDR2 YNNKEL (reference sequence). The CDR3 region has the DNA TGTGCCAGCAGCGAGACGACCTCTAGCGGGGGGTACTACAATGAGCAGTTCTTC. It translates to CASSETTSSGGYYNEQFF.

A few counts support this clonotype. The V gene is TRBV14, the J gene TRBJ2-5; D uncertain. The J call is in doubt because the DNA end fits TRBJ2-1 better. The CDR3 extends over 13 amino acids. From germline, CDR1 is SGHDN and CDR2 FVKESK. The CDR3 region is CASRVGAGNEQFF. As DNA, the CDR3 is TGTGCCAGCCGCGTAGGAGCTGGCAATGAGCAGTTCTTC.

V usage is TRBV7-2 and J usage is TRBJ1-1; D may be TRBD1 (6 bases). Trimming stripped 5 bases from V and 7 bases from J, with 20 bases between. In germline, CDR1 is SGHTA, CDR2 FQGNSA. This CDR3 is built from 15 residues. Here the CDR3 DNA reads TGTGCCAGCAGCCTTAAGGGGGAGGCACCCTTTGAAGCTTTCTTT. Residues: CASSLKGEAPFEAFF. Combining the CDR3 with reference TRBV7-2 and TRBJ1-1 gives the whole variable domain GAGVSQSPSNKVTEKGKDVELRCDPISGHTALYWYRQSLGQGLEFLIYFQGNSAPDKSGLPSDRFSAERTGGSVSTLTIQRTQQEDSAVYLCASSLKGEAPFEAFFGQGTRLTVV.

This clonotype was seen a few times. The J gene is TRBJ2-4, the V gene TRBV3-1; no definite D call. V lost 1 base and J 7 bases, leaving 8 bases between the germline ends. This CDR3 comprises 13 residues. CDR1 LGHDT and CDR2 YNNKEL come from the germline V gene (reference sequence). The CDR3 is CASSQAPANIQYF. In nucleotides, the CDR3 is TGTGCCAGCAGCCAAGCCCCAGCGAACATTCAGTACTTC. Full variable domain (missing parts from reference TRBV3-1 and TRBJ2-4): DTAVSQTPKYLVTQMGNDKSIKCEQNLGHDTMYWYKQDSKKFLKIMFSYNNKELIINETVPNRFSPKSPDKAHLNLHINSLELGDSAVYFCASSQAPANIQYFGAGTRLSVL.

Comments on this clonotype: Lacking the conserved final phenylalanine or tryptophan, this CDR3 likely reflects a read error. This sequence joins TRBV7-9 and TRBJ2-3, with 10 bases that match TRBD2. The germline V gene has CDR1 SEHNR and CDR2 FQNEAQ (reference sequence). J lost 2 bases, V lost 6 bases, and 5 bases had no gene match. The CDR3 totals 15 residues. The CDR3 DNA reads TGTGCCAGCAGTGCTAGCGGGGGCTACACAGATACGCAGTATCTT. Protein: CASSASGGYTDTQYL.

This sequence joins TRBV14 and TRBJ2-1; maybe TRBD2 (5 bases). The CDR3 contains 12 residues. Trimming took 6 bases from V and 10 from J, leaving 13 bases between them. Germline values: CDR1 SGHDN, CDR2 FVKESK. The chain's CDR3 is CASSPVGGEQFF. In DNA form, the CDR3 reads TGTGCCAGCAGTCCGGTAGGAGGAGAGCAGTTCTTC.

This clonotype was seen a handful of times. This sequence joins TRBV18 and TRBJ1-2; D perhaps matches TRBD1 (6 bases). CDR1 KGHSH and CDR2 LQKENI come from the germline V gene. The CDR3 totals 14 residues. Trimming stripped 2 bases from V and 4 bases from J, with 11 bases between. In DNA form, the CDR3 reads TGTGCCAGCTCACCAAAAGGGGGTCCCTATGGCTACACCTTC. Amino acid sequence: CASSPKGGPYGYTF.

This clonotype has just a few counts. The chain recombines TRBV11-2 with TRBJ2-5; D gene unclear. Trimming took 1 base from V and 9 from J, leaving 15 bases between them. CDR1 and CDR2 (germline): SGHAT, FQNNGV. This CDR3 is 14 amino acids long. CDR3 DNA: TGTGCCAGCAGCTTAGGGACGGATCGCTGGGCCCAGTACTTC. The encoded protein is CASSLGTDRWAQYF.

This chain uses TRBV28 with TRBJ1-5; the D gene is possibly TRBD1 (5 bases). The V end was cut by 6 bases, the J end by 3 bases, with 15 bases between. The length of the CDR3 is 15 residues. Germline V gene sequence: CDR1 MDHEN, CDR2 SYDVKM. The CDR3 nucleotides read TGTGCCAGCAGCCCTAAGGGGCAGGTCAATCAGCCCCAGCATTTT. Translating it yields CASSPKGQVNQPQHF.

In this sample, this clonotype turned up a few times. This chain links TRBV2 with TRBJ2-3; D not resolved. CDR3 size: 17 residues. V was pared by 4 bases and J by 0 bases, with 17 bases between. Germline CDR1 reads SNHLY; CDR2 reads FYNNEI. CDR3 amino acids: CASSGNKAPPSTDTQYF. The CDR3 bases are TGTGCCAGCAGTGGGAATAAGGCTCCGCCTAGCACAGATACGCAGTATTTT.

This clonotype was found a few times. CDR3 region: CASGQHGSYEQYF. CDR3 nucleotides: TGTGCCAGCGGACAACATGGCTCCTACGAGCAGTACTTC. This chain connects TRBV6-2 or TRBV6-3 to TRBJ2-7; weak D call: TRBD1 (5 bases). V shed 8 bases and J shed 0 bases, with 11 bases lying between them. Germline V gives CDR1 MNHEY, CDR2 SVGEGT. The CDR3 runs 13 residues.

This clonotype appeared a few times. The V gene is TRBV9, the J gene TRBJ2-1; TRBD2 matches 7 bases. With V trimmed by 3 bases and J by 0 bases, 12 bases remained unmatched. Germline V gene data show CDR1 as SGDLS and CDR2 as YYNGEE. The CDR3 contains 18 residues. CDR3: CASSAHPGRGSSYNEQFF. CDR3 sequence (DNA): TGTGCCAGCAGCGCCCACCCAGGGAGGGGTAGCTCCTACAATGAGCAGTTCTTC.

This clonotype was counted between two and nine times. The V gene is TRBV3-1, the J gene TRBJ2-5, with D unclear. CDR3 length equals 11 residues. Trimming took off 6 bases at V and 3 bases at J, with 5 bases between the two ends. Germline values: CDR1 LGHDT, CDR2 YNNKEL (reference sequence). The CDR3 DNA sequence: TGTGCCAGCAGGCTAAAAGAGACCCAGTACTTC. Protein sequence: CASRLKETQYF.

V usage is TRBV20-1 and J usage is TRBJ1-6; D remains unclear. The V gene lost 3 bases and the J gene lost 6 bases, with 6 bases spanning the gap. This CDR3 has 12 amino acids. CDR1 and CDR2 (germline): DFQATT, SNEGSKA (reference sequence). The chain's CDR3 is CSARDGNSPLHF. The CDR3 region has the DNA TGCAGTGCTAGGGACGGTAATTCACCCCTCCACTTT.

This clonotype has a handful of counts. The chain uses TRBV10-3 and TRBJ2-5; 9 nucleotides match TRBD1. CDR1 and CDR2 from the germline V gene are ENHRY and SYGVKD. The CDR3 is made up of 15 amino acids. Trimming cost V 5 bases and J 2 bases; bases outside gene matches: 6. The CDR3 here is CAISTGTGLQETQYF. The CDR3 nucleotides are TGTGCCATCAGTACCGGGACAGGGTTACAAGAGACCCAGTACTTC.

About this clonotype itself: Germline is not matched at one junction end, which may reflect a read error. This rearrangement joins TRBV6-6 to TRBJ1-1, with D uncertain. Germline V gene lookup returns CDR1 MNHNY and CDR2 SVGAGI (reference sequence). The CDR3 length is 15 residues. The CDR3 here is CASSYSPTLNTEAFF. The CDR3 DNA is TGCGCCAGCAGTTACAGTCCGACCTTAAACACTGAAGCTTTCTTT.

The chain is built from TRBV7-3 and TRBJ2-2; a weak D match, TRBD2 (8 bases). Germline CDR1 SGHTA, CDR2 FQGTGA. The V gene lost 1 base and the J gene lost 1 base, with 16 bases spanning the gap. This CDR3 is built from 18 residues. In nucleotides, the CDR3 is TGTGCCAGCAGCTTAAGGCCGGGGGGGACAGTGAACACCGGGGAGCTGTTTTTT. Its translation: CASSLRPGGTVNTGELFF.

This clonotype was counted between two and nine times. CDR3 protein: CASSEAGTSYNEQFF. DNA for the CDR3: TGTGCCAGCAGTGAAGCGGGGACTTCCTACAATGAGCAGTTCTTC. V usage is TRBV6-1 and J usage is TRBJ2-1; weak D call: TRBD2 (6 bases). The CDR3 has 15 amino acids. V was clipped by 0 bases and J by 1 base, with 7 bases between them. The germline V gene encodes CDR1 MNHNS and CDR2 SASEGT.